The source of this TCR beta chain is a study of shared clonotypes between healthy human individuals (dated by TCRdb to about 2020). Concerning the study at large: The cohort comprised two women and a few men aged 18 to 49 years. The study deeply sequenced blood TCR repertoires of several healthy adults to estimate repertoire size and the extent of clonotype sharing between individuals. Between about 0.94 and 8.9 billion PBMCs per donor were obtained by leukapheresis. For each donor, CD4 naive and CD4 memory were each given three plates, CD8 naive was given two plates, and CD8 memory was given one plate. To increase sequencing depth and limit assay-specific biases, TCR repertoire library preparation and sequencing were carried out by different laboratories using diverse techniques. Summary of the overall study and its limitations: Rarefaction of sorted-subset datasets indicated incomplete sequencing despite the large sequencing depth. Naive subsets generally had larger estimated clonotype richness than memory subsets. Sharing across four donors was observed for 4.5% to 6.5% of naive CD4, under 4% of naive CD8, 2% to 2.5% of memory CD4, and over 0.3% of memory CD8 clonotypes. Based on pairwise subsampling, the degree of clonotype sharing among donors was expected to be affected by sequencing depth. Because the study included only a small number of donors, the genetic and exposure-history diversity represented was limited. Higher generation probabilities were observed for clonotypes shared by all four sorted-subset donors than for non-shared clonotypes. Sampling was limited to blood, and TCR repertoires in tissue likely differ from TCR repertoires in blood.

Details on this clone: This clone's antigen is unknown. No per-base quality is available; no much larger clone lies one base away.

The CDR3, cysteine through phenylalanine, is 21 amino acids long. Here the CDR3 DNA is all that survives: 63 bases in frame from base 1. CDR1 MGHRA and CDR2 YSYEKL are derived from the germline V gene. V lost 2 bases and J lost 0 bases; the stretch between them is 26 bases long. CD8 naive samples were obtained by positive selection for CCR7 among CD45RO-negative cells, yielding a CD45RA+CCR7+ population from which TemRA cells were excluded. The donors were healthy, HIV-negative adults who had no recently reported acute infections or vaccinations. Every donor was a Caucasian adult residing in Nashville, Tennessee, USA. After blood collection by leukapheresis, PBMCs were isolated using Ficoll-Histopaque density gradient centrifugation and then cryopreserved in the vapor phase of liquid nitrogen. Analytical flow cytometry was used to check the purity and quantity of every magnetically sorted T cell population. Genomic DNA was isolated from each sorted fraction and quantified by UV absorbance on a Nanodrop 2000c.

Using the deep immunoSEQ assay, multiplex PCR amplified TCR CDR3 regions from genomic DNA. Extracted genomic DNA from each cell subset was spread evenly across all wells of several immunoSEQ 96-well plates, with each plate serving as a replicate. For sorted subsets, each replicate PCR was loaded with roughly 190 ng genomic DNA, equivalent to 30,000 or so T cell genomes. Purified libraries were measured with a Qubit 3.0 fluorometer, size-checked on a Bioanalyzer 2100, and measured again with the KAPA Library Quantification kit. Every immunoSEQ 96-well plate was sequenced on a separate single-read 150-cycle Illumina NextSeq 550 flow cell. As for the original processing: The immunoSEQ output contained only junctional sequences without quality scores, so filtering could not match that applied to full-length reads. Sequences were annotated with PyIR, a Python wrapper for IgBLAST v1.9, using IMGT germline references to assign V/J genes and CDR3. Reads were removed for weak V/J assignments (E-value above 1e-6), missing CDR3, stop codons, out-of-frame junctions, or ambiguous translated residues. V3J clonotypes were defined as sequences sharing the same inferred V gene, J gene, and CDR3 amino acid sequence. Percentage overlap between repertoires was computed as shared unique clonotypes divided by the size of the smaller repertoire. Three approaches were used to assess repertoire richness: RTK rarefaction, the Chao1 estimator, and Recon v2.1 estimates of unobserved clonotypes. Generation probabilities were computed with OLGA for all TCRbeta clonotypes obtained by the gDNA method from a few donors. TCRdb mirrors the immuneACCESS table, restricted to in-frame sequences. Some clones are absent from its copies; in checked studies, under half trace to an unresolved V gene, and the reason for the others is unknown. V and J calls and clone size are copied from that table; D and trimming were computed from the DNA. The sample table records under 850,000 clones; around 92% of these occur just once. The ten largest clones represent under 30% of the sample.

The receptor's source is a man younger than 45 in good health. The rearranged segments are TRBV4-1 and TRBJ2-4, and perhaps TRBD1 as D gene, on 5 matching bases. Sequenced sample: naive CD8+ T cells sorted from blood. What the cell subset or site label conveys for this sample: CD45RA+CCR7+. The nucleotides are TGCGCCAGCAGCCAATGGGCTTTGGGGCACACAGGAATTCAAGCCAAAAACATTCAGTACTTC. Its amino acids are CASSQWALGHTGIQAKNIQYF.